The sample holds many counts of the clone carrying this T cell receptor beta chain. Its cognate antigen is unknown. The sample belongs to a study of T cells in Graves' hyperthyroidism and ophthalmopathy. Study-wide findings and caveats: Most expanded thyroid clonotypes above 0.001 recurred in blood.

With duration under 3 months, ophthalmopathy was active: Clinical Activity Score at least 3, NOSPECS at least 4. A patient was excluded if there was uncontrolled infection, other autoimmune disease, pregnancy or lactation. This CDR3 has 14 residues. V dropped 0 bases and J dropped 2 bases, with 8 bases sitting between them. CDR1 and CDR2 (germline): MNHEY, SMNVEV (reference sequence). Amplification targeted TCR beta CDR3 regions from RNA transcripts. When the TCR CDR3 underwent first-round RT-PCR, the HTBI primer set was used. TCRdb re-called the multiplex PCR reads through MiXCR, storing one row per CDR3 protein. There are about 640,000 distinct CDR3 sequences in the sample; 14% occur only once, and approximately 13% lies in the top ten.

The specimen was blood. The chain couples TRBV27 to TRBJ2-7; D not resolved. This clonotype was sampled from a woman aged 50 to 65 with Graves' ophthalmopathy. The CDR3 reads CASSLSRRTYEQYF. The CDR3 region has the DNA TGTGCCAGCAGTTTATCGAGGAGAACCTACGAGCAGTACTTC.